This passage covers 32 T cell receptor beta chains from one sample sequenced in a study of T-cell reconstitution after alpha-beta-depleted transplantation in children. During its preparation, the TCRbeta library received unique molecular identifiers. TCRdb ran MiXCR on the PCR reads and lists one entry per CDR3 protein. In the table there are fewer than 450,000 distinct CDR3 sequences, 15% to 20% of which are singletons. The input for sequencing was PBMCs, mostly from graft donor cells, taken 360 days after TCRalphabeta/CD19-depleted stem cell transplant. The receptor source for this set is a male patient aged 2 to 10 who had a stem cell transplant for acute lymphoblastic leukemia, so the T cells may come from the graft donor.

This clonotype was seen more than once but under ten times. The chain uses TRBV6-2 or TRBV6-3 and TRBJ2-7; the D is unclear. CDR3 length equals 12 residues. Germline V gene lookup returns CDR1 MNHEY and CDR2 SVGEGT. V shed 6 bases and J shed 1 base, with 7 bases lying between them. The CDR3 loop is CASSRASYEQYF. Here the CDR3 DNA reads TGTGCCAGCAGCAGAGCTTCCTACGAGCAGTACTTC.

This clonotype was seen more than once but under ten times. The chain links TRBV7-2 to TRBJ2-2; 7 bases fit TRBD1. CDR1 SGHTA and CDR2 FQGNSA come from the germline V gene. V shed 6 bases, J shed 1 base, and the junction held 5 bases outside the gene matches. The CDR3 totals 15 residues. The CDR3, as DNA: TGTGCCAGCAGGTGGACAGGTTTGAACACCGGGGAGCTGTTTTTT. This translates into CASRWTGLNTGELFF.

This clonotype has a handful of counts. This chain links TRBV7-2 with TRBJ1-3; 7 positions agree with TRBD1. From germline, CDR1 is SGHTA and CDR2 FQGNSA. The CDR3 length is 16 residues. With 1 base clipped from V and 4 bases from J, the junction kept 7 bases outside the gene matches. CDR3 amino acids: CASSLVGRGSGNTIYF. The DNA of the CDR3 is TGTGCCAGCAGCTTAGTAGGCAGGGGGAGCGGAAACACCATATATTTT. The full variable domain, in which reference TRBV7-2 and TRBJ1-3 provide the parts outside the CDR3, is GAGVSQSPSNKVTEKGKDVELRCDPISGHTALYWYRQSLGQGLEFLIYFQGNSAPDKSGLPSDRFSAERTGGSVSTLTIQRTQQEDSAVYLCASSLVGRGSGNTIYFGEGSWLTVV.

This clonotype occurred many times. This rearrangement joins TRBV3-1 to TRBJ2-6, with 11 bases matching TRBD2. J gave up 0 bases and V 11 bases, and 15 bases lay outside the gene matches. The CDR3 covers 19 residues. Per the germline V gene, CDR1 is LGHDT and CDR2 is YNNKEL (reference sequence). The CDR3 DNA follows: TGTGCCTCCTGCCAAGCCCCCGGGACTAGCGGCTCTGGGGCCAACGTCCTGACTTTC. Its protein product is CASCQAPGTSGSGANVLTF.

This chain connects TRBV28 to TRBJ1-1, with D perhaps matching TRBD1 (5 bases). The length of the CDR3 is 12 residues. Germline lookup yields CDR1 MDHEN and CDR2 SYDVKM. The V end was cut by 7 bases, the J end by 7 bases, with 13 bases between. DNA of the CDR3: TGTGCCAGCACCTATGCGGGGCTTGAAGCTTTCTTT. It yields the protein CASTYAGLEAFF.

This clonotype was seen many times. The chain has TRBV29-1 and TRBJ2-7; unclear D gene. V was trimmed by 7 bases and J by 6 bases, leaving 7 bases between them. CDR1 and CDR2 (germline): SQVTM, ANQGSEA. This CDR3 comprises 9 residues. The CDR3 sequence is CSEAFEQYF. DNA for the CDR3: TGCAGCGAGGCCTTCGAGCAGTACTTC.

This clonotype was seen repeatedly, ten times or more. This rearrangement joins TRBV29-1 to TRBJ2-3; D gene uncertain. This CDR3 is built from 11 residues. V dropped 5 bases and J dropped 0 bases, with 3 bases sitting between them. Germline V gene sequence: CDR1 SQVTM, CDR2 ANQGSEA. CDR3 sequence (DNA): TGCAGCGTTCGTAGCACAGATACGCAGTATTTT. Residues: CSVRSTDTQYF.

The chain uses TRBV29-1 and TRBJ2-7; the D is unclear. The length of the CDR3 is 11 residues. The ends were cut back, 7 bases at V and 2 bases at J, with 9 bases in the middle. CDR1 is SQVTM, CDR2 ANQGSEA, per germline. CDR3 protein: CSAWTAYEQYF. The DNA of the CDR3 is TGCAGCGCCTGGACGGCCTACGAGCAGTACTTC.

The chain combines TRBV7-8 with TRBJ2-2, with D unresolved. CDR1 and CDR2 (germline): SGHVS, FQNEAQ. V was shortened by 6 bases and J by 0 bases, with 5 bases between the two germline ends. CDR3 length equals 13 residues. The CDR3: CASRIPNTGELFF. The CDR3 DNA reads TGTGCCAGCAGAATACCGAACACCGGGGAGCTGTTTTTT. Drawing the rest from reference TRBV7-8 and TRBJ2-2, the complete variable domain is GAGVSQSPRYKVAKRGQDVALRCDPISGHVSLFWYQQALGQGPEFLTYFQNEAQLDKSGLPSDRFFAERPEGSVSTLKIQRTQQEDSAVYLCASRIPNTGELFFGEGSRLTVL.

The V call is TRBV20-1, the J call TRBJ2-3; perhaps D is TRBD1 or TRBD2 (5 bases each). V was trimmed by 6 bases and J by 2 bases, leaving 12 bases between them. Germline V gene sequence: CDR1 DFQATT, CDR2 SNEGSKA (reference sequence). The CDR3 has 13 residues. The CDR3 DNA follows: TGCAGTGCAAGGGACCCCAACACAGATACGCAGTATTTT. As protein: CSARDPNTDTQYF.

There are many counts of this clonotype. The CDR3 bases are TGTGCCAGCAGCTTAGCGGGAATTCGCACAGATACGCAGTATTTT. Translating it yields CASSLAGIRTDTQYF. The chain combines TRBV7-3 with TRBJ2-3; possibly TRBD2 for D (6 bases). The CDR3 contains 15 residues. Trimming removed 2 bases from V and 1 base from J, with 10 bases in between. Germline V gene sequence: CDR1 SGHTA, CDR2 FQGTGA.

This clonotype was detected a few times. J is TRBJ2-1 and V is TRBV20-1; 7 positions match TRBD2. The CDR3 sequence is 15 residues long. J was trimmed by 4 bases and V by 6 bases; bases with no gene match: 12. From germline, CDR1 is DFQATT and CDR2 SNEGSKA (reference sequence). CDR3 nucleotides: TGCAGTGCCCGGGACTACCCACACCTTTACAATGAGCAGTTCTTC. This sequence encodes CSARDYPHLYNEQFF.

This clonotype was recorded at least ten times. The rearrangement uses TRBV5-5 and TRBJ2-1; D is unresolved. CDR3 length equals 15 residues. In germline, CDR1 is SGHKS, CDR2 YYEKEE (reference sequence). Trimming removed 0 bases at V and 0 bases at J, with 7 bases between. CDR3: CASSLALISYNEQFF. The CDR3 bases are TGTGCCAGCAGCTTGGCCCTGATCTCCTACAATGAGCAGTTCTTC.

This clonotype showed up just a few times. The gene calls are TRBV6-2 or TRBV6-3 and TRBJ1-1; D gene uncertain. V was trimmed by 10 bases and J by 3 bases, leaving 18 bases between them. The V gene's germline CDR1 is MNHEY and CDR2 SVGEGT. CDR3 size: 14 residues. CDR3 bases: TGTGCCATAAAAAAGGACGGTTTCCACACTGAAGCTTTCTTT. Translation gives CAIKKDGFHTEAFF.

V is TRBV4-2 and J is TRBJ1-2, with D possibly TRBD1 on 5 matching bases. This CDR3 comprises 16 residues. Germline V gene data show CDR1 as LGHNA and CDR2 as YNFKEQ. Trimming left V 0 bases short and J 5 bases short, with 16 bases between. The CDR3 region has the DNA TGTGCCAGCAGCCAAGATTCAGCGACAGATCTATATGGCTACACCTTC. It specifies CASSQDSATDLYGYTF.

The table lists this clonotype with many counts. The V call is TRBV3-1, the J call TRBJ2-7; TRBD2 aligns across 9 bases. CDR1 and CDR2 from the germline V gene are LGHDT and YNNKEL (reference sequence). V shed 4 bases and J 3 bases; nucleotides not matched to a gene: 7. This CDR3 spans 15 amino acids. The chain's CDR3 is CASSPRLAGHYEQYF. As DNA, the CDR3 is TGTGCCAGCAGCCCCCGGCTAGCGGGACACTACGAGCAGTACTTC.

Only a few counts were recorded for this clonotype. The chain joins TRBV20-1 to TRBJ2-7; 9 bases are a match to TRBD2. This CDR3 is 14 amino acids long. Germline trimming cut 6 bases from V and 6 bases from J; bases unmatched to any gene: 12. Germline CDR1 and CDR2: DFQATT and SNEGSKA (reference sequence). Here the CDR3 reads CSAVSGSRLFEQYF. In DNA form, the CDR3 reads TGCAGTGCAGTTAGCGGGAGCAGATTGTTCGAGCAGTACTTC.

With regard to this clonotype: A much larger clonotype is one base distant, so this may be a read error. The gene calls are TRBV11-1 and TRBJ2-3; 9 nucleotides agree with TRBD1. The CDR3 is made up of 15 amino acids. CDR1 and CDR2 from the germline V gene are SGHAT and FQDESV (reference sequence). CDR3 region: CASTLGTGSTDKQYF. The CDR3 DNA sequence: TGTGCCAGCACCCTCGGGACAGGGTCAACAGATAAGCAGTATTTT.

The J gene is TRBJ2-3, the V gene TRBV12-5; 7 bases map to TRBD2. The CDR3 has 15 amino acids. Per germline, CDR1 LGHNT and CDR2 FRNRAP. V lost 0 bases and J lost 6; bases outside the gene matches: 6. The CDR3 DNA reads TGTGCTAGTGGTTTGGTAATGACTAGCTTGGATACGCAGTATTTT. Its translation: CASGLVMTSLDTQYF. Drawing the rest from reference TRBV12-5 and TRBJ2-3, the complete variable domain is DARVTQTPRHKVTEMGQEVTMRCQPILGHNTVFWYRQTMMQGLELLAYFRNRAPLDDSGMPKDRFSAEMPDATLATLKIQPSEPRDSAVYFCASGLVMTSLDTQYFGPGTRLTVL.

Ten or more counts support this clonotype. The chain combines TRBV20-1 with TRBJ2-2; 11 bases align to TRBD2. Looked up from germline, CDR1 is DFQATT and CDR2 is SNEGSKA (reference sequence). The J segment lost 3 bases and the V segment lost 5 bases, leaving 5 bases of the junction unmatched. CDR3 length: 15 residues. CDR3 nucleotide sequence: TGCAGTGCTTCGACTAGCGGGGTCGACACCGGGGAGCTGTTTTTT. It is translated as CSASTSGVDTGELFF.

This clonotype was seen only a few times. The J gene is TRBJ2-1, the V gene TRBV29-1; tentatively, D is TRBD2 (6 bases). This CDR3 comprises 15 residues. CDR1 is SQVTM, CDR2 ANQGSEA, per germline. V lost 7 bases and J lost 0, with 16 bases in between. The CDR3 loop reads CSGRDFATSYNEQFF. The CDR3 DNA reads TGCAGCGGGAGGGACTTCGCGACCTCCTACAATGAGCAGTTCTTC.

The sample holds a few counts of this clonotype. The chain carries TRBV12-5 and TRBJ2-5; TRBD1 matches at 8 bases. Germline loops: CDR1 LGHNT, CDR2 FRNRAP. V shed 6 bases, J shed 7 bases, and the junction held 13 bases outside the gene matches. The CDR3 is made up of 15 amino acids. The CDR3 reads CASGTPQGAVGTQYF. As DNA, the CDR3 is TGTGCTAGTGGCACTCCTCAGGGGGCGGTGGGGACCCAGTACTTC.

This clonotype was counted a single time. This chain joins TRBV3-1 and TRBJ1-1, with a weak D call TRBD1 (5 bases). Germline CDR1 and CDR2: LGHDT and YNNKEL (reference sequence). Between the trimmed V and J ends, which lost 3 bases and 1 base, there was a span of 12 bases. This CDR3 spans 15 amino acids. The CDR3 sequence: CASSQGPDRNTEAFF. For the CDR3, the DNA is TGTGCCAGCAGCCAGGGACCCGACAGGAACACTGAAGCTTTCTTT.

Ten or more counts support this clonotype. The CDR3 DNA reads as TGTGCCACCAGCAGGGGGCACGGCAATCAGCCCCAGCATTTT. Translating gives CATSRGHGNQPQHF. This chain links TRBV15 with TRBJ1-5; the D gene is possibly TRBD1 (5 bases). This CDR3 region has 14 residues. Trimming took off 3 bases at V and 2 bases at J, with 8 bases between the two ends. In germline, CDR1 is LNHNV, CDR2 YYDKDF (reference sequence). Full variable domain (missing parts from reference TRBV15 and TRBJ1-5): DAMVIQNPRYQVTQFGKPVTLSCSQTLNHNVMYWYQQKSSQAPKLLFHYYDKDFNNEADTPDNFQSRRPNTSFCFLDIRSPGLGDTAMYLCATSRGHGNQPQHFGDGTRLSIL.

In its sample, this clonotype was seen many times. The chain joins TRBV29-1 to TRBJ2-5; D remains unclear. The germline CDR1 and CDR2 sequences are SQVTM and ANQGSEA. Between the trimmed V and J ends, which lost 6 bases and 5 bases, there was a span of 22 bases. The CDR3 covers 15 residues. CDR3 DNA sequence: TGCAGCGTGGCCCCCCGTGCCCCAGCTGTTGAGACCCAGTACTTC. This gives the protein CSVAPRAPAVETQYF.

The V gene is TRBV7-2, the J gene TRBJ2-1; 9 nucleotides agree with TRBD2. Germline V CDR1 and CDR2: SGHTA, FQGNSA. V lost 5 bases to trimming and J lost 9 bases; unmatched junction nucleotides: 11. This CDR3 comprises 15 residues. CDR3 amino acids: CASSAGSGRESEQFF. The DNA for the CDR3 is TGTGCCAGCAGCGCCGGTAGCGGGAGAGAGAGTGAGCAGTTCTTC.

This clonotype was recorded many times. The chain carries TRBV28 and TRBJ2-2; maybe TRBD2 (5 bases). The germline V gene has CDR1 MDHEN and CDR2 SYDVKM. The V end was cut by 5 bases, the J end by 4 bases, with 11 bases between. This CDR3 spans 14 amino acids. In DNA form, the CDR3 reads TGTGCCAGCAGTAAACAAGGAGGCACCGGGGAGCTGTTTTTT. Its translation: CASSKQGGTGELFF. Full variable domain (missing parts from reference TRBV28 and TRBJ2-2): DVKVTQSSRYLVKRTGEKVFLECVQDMDHENMFWYRQDPGLGLRLIYFSYDVKMKEKGDIPEGYSVSREKKERFSLILESASTNQTSMYLCASSKQGGTGELFFGEGSRLTVL.

The rearrangement uses TRBV2 and TRBJ1-5; D is possibly TRBD1 (5 bases). The CDR3 has 15 residues. V was shortened by 6 bases and J by 3 bases, with 15 bases between the two germline ends. Germline V gives CDR1 SNHLY, CDR2 FYNNEI. The CDR3 spells CASSVTVGPNQPQHF. The CDR3 nucleotides are TGTGCCAGCAGCGTGACAGTTGGCCCCAATCAGCCCCAGCATTTT.

This clonotype was counted once. V gene TRBV6-2 or TRBV6-3 combines with J gene TRBJ2-1; 9 bases are shared with TRBD1. The CDR3 has 19 amino acids. Germline V gene lookup returns CDR1 MNHEY and CDR2 SVGEGT. The V segment lost 4 bases and the J segment 8 bases; nucleotides outside the gene matches: 21. The CDR3 DNA sequence: TGTGCCAGCAGTTCCTGGCGGAGTACCGGGACAGGGAAATGGGATGAGCAGTTCTTC. This codes for CASSSWRSTGTGKWDEQFF.

The chain joins TRBV5-1 to TRBJ1-5; the match to TRBD1 covers 8 bases. The V segment lost 4 bases and the J segment 9 bases; nucleotides outside the gene matches: 9. The CDR3 covers 14 residues. Germline V gene sequence: CDR1 SGHRS, CDR2 YFSETQ. Here the CDR3 DNA reads TGCGCCAGCAGCGTAGGGACAGGTTATGCGCCCCAGCATTTT. Translated, it gives CASSVGTGYAPQHF.

The chain recombines TRBV20-1 with TRBJ2-1; TRBD2 aligns across 11 bases. The V segment lost 6 bases and the J segment 4 bases; nucleotides outside the gene matches: 5. This CDR3 contains 14 residues. Germline loops: CDR1 DFQATT, CDR2 SNEGSKA (reference sequence). The CDR3 sequence is CSATTSGTYNEQFF. The CDR3 DNA reads as TGCAGTGCAACGACTAGCGGGACATACAATGAGCAGTTCTTC.

There are many counts of this clonotype. This chain links TRBV5-1 with TRBJ2-1, with 8 bases identical to TRBD2. The CDR3 extends over 16 amino acids. Germline V gene data show CDR1 as SGHRS and CDR2 as YFSETQ. Trimming took 0 bases from V and 4 from J; bases not matched to a gene: 6. CDR3 loop: CASSLGGSGKYNEQFF. CDR3 bases: TGCGCCAGCAGCTTGGGGGGTAGCGGGAAATACAATGAGCAGTTCTTC.